Given below is one T cell receptor (beta chain) in context. The data originate from a study of T cells after yellow fever vaccination. TCRdb re-called the 5' RACE reads with MiXCR, one entry per CDR3 protein. This sample carries around 300,000 distinct CDR3 sequences, around 4.5% of them seen once, and the ten largest clones take just under 20%. This material consisted of PBMCs, taken 15 days after the yellow fever booster vaccination. This clonotype originated in a man between 18 and 35 years old who received the YFV17D yellow fever vaccine.

CDR3 residues: CATSDTGQTGELFF. CDR3 coding DNA: TGTGCCACCAGTGACACTGGACAGACCGGGGAGCTGTTTTTT. This chain joins TRBV24-1 and TRBJ2-2; D may be TRBD1 (6 bases). The ends were cut back, 4 bases at V and 5 bases at J, with 10 bases in the middle. The germline V gene has CDR1 KGHDR and CDR2 SFDVKD. The CDR3 runs to 14 residues.